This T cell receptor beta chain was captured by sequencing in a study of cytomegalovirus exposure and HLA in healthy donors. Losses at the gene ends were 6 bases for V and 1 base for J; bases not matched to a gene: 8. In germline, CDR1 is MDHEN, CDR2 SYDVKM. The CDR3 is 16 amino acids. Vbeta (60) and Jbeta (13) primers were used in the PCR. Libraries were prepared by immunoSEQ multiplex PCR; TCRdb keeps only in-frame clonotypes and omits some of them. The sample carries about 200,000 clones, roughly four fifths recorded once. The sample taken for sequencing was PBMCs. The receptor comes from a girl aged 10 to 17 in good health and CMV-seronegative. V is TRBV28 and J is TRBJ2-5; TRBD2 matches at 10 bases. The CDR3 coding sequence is TGTGCCAGCAGCTTTAGCGGGGGGCCCCGCCAAGAGACCCAGTACTTC. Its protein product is CASSFSGGPRQETQYF.